The clone carrying this T cell receptor (beta chain) was counted only a few times. These data originate in a study of blood T cell repertoires in COVID-19. Across the whole study: COVID-19 samples, acute and convalescent, were from the United States, Italy and Spain. PBMCs, B-cell-depleted T cells, or T cells were the source of the cDNA or gDNA that made up the material.

Trimming took off 6 bases at V and 8 bases at J, with 16 bases between the two ends. The CDR3 loop spans 14 amino acids. Per the germline V gene, CDR1 is MNHEY and CDR2 is SVGAGI. Source study methods: Quantification of nucleated cells was approximated via reference gene primer amplification. Profiling relied on immunoSEQ multiplex PCR, and the TCRdb table lists in-frame clones only, not all of them. V, J and clone size derive from that table, while D and trimming were established from the DNA sequence. Of 100,000 to 150,000 clones in the sample, under 90% were seen once. The chain carries TRBV6-5 and TRBJ1-4; D is perhaps TRBD1 (6 bases). The sequence was obtained from a man aged 55 to 70 with acute or convalescent COVID-19. Input material: peripheral blood. Here the CDR3 DNA reads TGTGCCAGCAGCTCACAGGGAAGAAGAGAAAAACTGTTTTTT. This codes for CASSSQGRREKLFF.